This is a list of T cell receptor beta chains from one sample in a study of PD-1 blockade in mismatch repair-deficient tumors. Profiling relied on immunoSEQ multiplex PCR, and the TCRdb table lists in-frame clones only, not all of them. Counted here are around 100,000 clones, roughly 80% occurring once; the ten biggest clones make up 4.7%. The sample consisted of peripheral blood, taken 60 weeks after starting pembrolizumab. Receptors originate from an adult with mismatch repair-deficient cancer. Both conserved end residues are part of each CDR3. A D gene is named only where the DNA matches it firmly. Clone size is given for some rows only: seen once, a few or many times, or a class if the clone is expanded.

v_gene	d_gene	j_gene	abundance	CDR3aa	CDR3nt
TRBV18	-	TRBJ1-3	-	CASSPFQGNTIYF	TGTGCCAGCTCACCTTTTCAAGGAAACACCATATATTTT
TRBV6-6	TRBD1	TRBJ1-5	once	CASSWDRGNQPQHF	TGTGCCAGCAGTTGGGACAGGGGAAATCAGCCCCAGCATTTT
TRBV4-2	-	TRBJ1-1	-	CASSQELQGSTEAFF	TGTGCCAGCAGCCAAGAGCTTCAGGGTTCCACTGAAGCTTTCTTT
TRBV18	TRBD2	TRBJ2-7	-	CASSIAGGPYEQYF	TGTGCCAGCTCAATAGCGGGAGGGCCCTACGAGCAGTACTTC
TRBV18	-	TRBJ1-3	-	CASSPGLAFSGNTIYF	TGTGCCAGCTCACCGGGTCTAGCGTTCTCTGGAAACACCATATATTTT
TRBV19	-	TRBJ2-1	-	CASSIRAGPYNEQFF	TGTGCCAGTAGTATTCGAGCGGGCCCCTACAATGAGCAGTTCTTC
TRBV9	TRBD1	TRBJ2-7	-	CASSEGQGSTYEQYF	TGTGCCAGCAGCGAGGGACAGGGGTCGACCTACGAGCAGTACTTC
TRBV27	TRBD2	TRBJ2-1	once	CASSLSGPNNEQFF	TGTGCCAGCAGTCTTAGCGGGCCGAACAATGAGCAGTTCTTC
TRBV5-6	-	TRBJ1-1	once	CASSADLNTEAFF	TGTGCCAGCAGCGCGGACTTGAACACTGAAGCTTTCTTT
TRBV5-1	TRBD1	TRBJ1-1	once	CASSMGQANTEAFF	TGCGCCAGCAGCATGGGACAGGCGAACACTGAAGCTTTCTTT
TRBV9	-	TRBJ2-7	once	CASSAGTPSYEQYF	TGTGCCAGCAGCGCAGGGACACCCTCCTACGAGCAGTACTTC
TRBV4-1	-	TRBJ1-5	once	CASSQVAGWNQPQHF	TGCGCCAGCAGCCAAGTGGCGGGTTGGAATCAGCCCCAGCATTTT
TRBV11-3	-	TRBJ1-1	-	CASSLDAGQNTEAFF	TGTGCCAGCAGCTTAGATGCGGGACAGAACACTGAAGCTTTCTTT
TRBV15	-	TRBJ1-5	-	CATSREGRGGQPQHF	TGTGCCACCAGCAGAGAAGGCCGGGGCGGACAGCCCCAGCATTTT
TRBV7-3	-	TRBJ2-1	-	CASSYLGDEQFF	TGTGCCAGCAGTTACTTGGGGGATGAGCAGTTCTTC
TRBV4-1	TRBD2	TRBJ2-6	-	CASSQVKTSGRGGANVLTF	TGCGCCAGCAGCCAAGTGAAGACTAGCGGGAGGGGTGGGGCCAACGTCCTGACTTTC
TRBV25-1	TRBD2	TRBJ2-1	-	CASSEYRLAGDHEQFF	TGTGCCAGCAGTGAATACAGACTAGCGGGAGATCATGAGCAGTTCTTC
TRBV30	-	TRBJ1-3	-	CAWSQQKTGNTIYF	TGTGCCTGGAGTCAGCAGAAGACTGGAAACACCATATATTTT
TRBV6-6	-	TRBJ2-3	few	CASSYFSLTDTQYF	TGTGCCAGCAGTTACTTTTCTCTTACAGATACGCAGTATTTT
TRBV7-2	TRBD2	TRBJ2-7	-	CASSFSLASGTSEQYF	TGTGCCAGCAGCTTCTCCCTCGCTAGCGGGACGTCTGAGCAGTACTTC
TRBV5-1	TRBD2	TRBJ2-3	-	CASSLYVGGITDTQYF	TGCGCCAGCAGCTTGTACGTGGGAGGGATCACAGATACGCAGTATTTT
TRBV18	-	TRBJ1-5	few	CASSAGSDQPQHF	TGTGCCAGCTCCGCGGGGTCGGATCAGCCCCAGCATTTT
TRBV18	-	TRBJ2-2	-	CASSSSNTGELFF	TGTGCCAGCTCAAGTTCGAACACCGGGGAGCTGTTTTTT
TRBV29-1	TRBD1	TRBJ2-7	-	CSVEEEGQGAYEQYF	TGCAGCGTTGAGGAGGAGGGACAGGGGGCCTACGAGCAGTACTTC
TRBV29-1	TRBD1	TRBJ1-2	few	CSVGTDLRGGYTF	TGCAGCGTCGGGACAGATCTACGGGGTGGCTACACCTTC
TRBV6-6	-	TRBJ2-5	-	CASMRGNRETQYF	TGTGCCAGCATGAGAGGAAACAGAGAGACCCAGTACTTC
TRBV7-9	-	TRBJ1-1	-	CASSSGLGAFF	TGTGCCAGCAGCTCAGGGCTGGGAGCTTTCTTT
TRBV5-1	TRBD1	TRBJ2-7	-	CASSWGTGGDEQYF	TGCGCCAGCAGTTGGGGGACAGGGGGCGACGAGCAGTACTTC
TRBV6-5	-	TRBJ2-7	-	CASKRTLGDEQYF	TGTGCCAGCAAGCGGACCCTTGGCGACGAGCAGTACTTC
TRBV19	-	TRBJ2-7	-	CASSWDGTSYEQYF	TGTGCCAGTAGCTGGGACGGAACCTCCTACGAGCAGTACTTC
TRBV11-2	-	TRBJ2-3	-	CASSLSTDTQYF	TGTGCCAGCAGCTTAAGCACAGATACGCAGTATTTT
TRBV7-2	TRBD2	TRBJ2-3	-	CASSPRGLAGGRKDTQYF	TGTGCCAGCAGCCCCCGGGGACTAGCGGGAGGCAGGAAAGATACGCAGTATTTT
TRBV7-3	-	TRBJ2-7	once	CASSSSYYEQYF	TGTGCCAGCAGCTCTTCATACTACGAGCAGTACTTC
TRBV28	-	TRBJ2-7	-	CASSFSPQGRAYEQYF	TGTGCCAGCAGTTTCTCCCCCCAGGGGAGGGCCTACGAGCAGTACTTC
TRBV14	-	TRBJ1-4	-	CASSQDRLRGLMNEKLFF	TGTGCCAGCAGCCAAGATCGTCTGCGGGGACTCATGAATGAAAAACTGTTTTTT
TRBV29-1	-	TRBJ1-1	once	CSDDSRTEGNTEAFF	TGCAGCGACGATTCAAGGACGGAAGGGAACACTGAAGCTTTCTTT